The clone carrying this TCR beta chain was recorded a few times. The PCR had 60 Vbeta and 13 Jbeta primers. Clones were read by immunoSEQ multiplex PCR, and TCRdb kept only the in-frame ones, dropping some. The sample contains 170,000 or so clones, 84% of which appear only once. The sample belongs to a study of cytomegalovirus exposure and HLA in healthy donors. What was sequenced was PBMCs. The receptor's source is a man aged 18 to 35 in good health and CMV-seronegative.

The CDR3 DNA reads as TGCGCCAGCAGCTTGCAGGGGGGCACTAATGAAAAACTGTTTTTT. This translates into CASSLQGGTNEKLFF. The chain links TRBV5-1 to TRBJ1-4, with 7 bases fitting TRBD1. The germline CDR1 and CDR2 sequences are SGHRS and YFSETQ. The CDR3 spans 15 residues. V dropped 1 base and J dropped 2; count of bases not matched to a gene: 2.